This TCR beta chain derives from a study of shared clonotypes between healthy human individuals. Study-wide points: Despite large depth, sorted-subset datasets appeared incompletely sequenced. Among non-shared clonotypes, generation probabilities were lower than among those shared by all four donors.

Repertoires were generated with immunoSEQ multiplex PCR, while TCRdb's copy carries only in-frame clones and drops some. This sample has approximately 980,000 clones, with over 75% found just once. V lost 2 bases and J lost 2, with 15 bases in between. The germline V gene has CDR1 LNHDA and CDR2 SQIVND (reference sequence). This CDR3 spans 16 amino acids. Comment on this clone: Its cognate antigen is unknown.

This sequence joins TRBV19 and TRBJ2-5; D is ambiguous. The sequenced sample was memory CD4+ T cells sorted from blood. Subset: CD45RA-negative fraction. This TCR came from a young man in good health. The CDR3 region is CASSIKEQRIQETQYF. The CDR3 bases are TGTGCCAGTAGTATAAAGGAGCAACGGATACAAGAGACCCAGTACTTC.